These 28 T cell receptor beta chains originate from one sample sequenced in a study of T-cell reconstitution after alpha-beta-depleted transplantation in children. It was with unique molecular identifiers that the TCRbeta library was prepared. TCRdb redid the calling of the PCR reads with MiXCR, one entry per CDR3 protein. Here the sample spans approximately 350,000 distinct CDR3 sequences, around a tenth being singletons. Sequenced here: PBMCs from the stem cell graft donor, sampled from the stem cell graft. The receptor set was obtained from a human donor who donated a stem cell graft to a child with acute lymphoblastic leukemia.

V usage is TRBV4-1 and J usage is TRBJ2-5; 13 bases are shared with TRBD2. Germline CDR1 reads MGHRA; CDR2 reads YSYEKL. V trimming: 3 bases; J trimming: 5 bases; junction bases outside the gene matches: 6. This CDR3 contains 16 residues. CDR3 nucleotides: TGCGCCAGCAGCCACCCCGGACTAGCGGGAGTGGAGACCCAGTACTTC. Translating gives CASSHPGLAGVETQYF.

This clonotype showed up just a few times. This rearrangement joins TRBV4-2 to TRBJ2-3; D uncertain. Trimming shortened V by 2 bases and J by 1 base, and 7 bases separated the two germline ends. Germline CDR1 LGHNA, CDR2 YNFKEQ. The CDR3 covers 14 residues. CDR3 protein: CASSQSSGTDTQYF. The CDR3 DNA reads TGTGCCAGCAGCCAATCTTCAGGCACAGATACGCAGTATTTT.

The chain combines TRBV9 with TRBJ2-7; a possible D gene is TRBD2 (6 bases). The CDR3 totals 15 residues. CDR1 and CDR2 from the germline V gene are SGDLS and YYNGEE. Trimming shortened V by 2 bases and J by 2 bases, and 14 bases separated the two germline ends. The chain's CDR3 is CASSVSGTGPYEQYF. Written as DNA, the CDR3 is TGTGCCAGCAGCGTCTCCGGGACTGGACCCTACGAGCAGTACTTC. Filled out from reference TRBV9 and TRBJ2-7, the complete variable domain reads DSGVTQTPKHLITATGQRVTLRCSPRSGDLSVYWYQQSLDQGLQFLIQYYNGEERAKGNILERFSAQQFPDLHSELNLSSLELGDSALYFCASSVSGTGPYEQYFGPGTRLTVT.

The J gene is TRBJ1-6, the V gene TRBV15, with D perhaps matching TRBD1 (5 bases). Germline lookup yields CDR1 LNHNV and CDR2 YYDKDF (reference sequence). The CDR3 covers 17 residues. V shed 0 bases and J shed 4 bases, with 13 bases lying between them. As DNA, the CDR3 is TGTGCCACCAGCAGAGATAGGGGACTCGCTTATAATTCACCCCTCCACTTT. Translated: CATSRDRGLAYNSPLHF.

V and J are TRBV15 and TRBJ2-1, with D unclear. The CDR3 loop spans 14 amino acids. The ends were cut back, 0 bases at V and 6 bases at J, with 9 bases in the middle. CDR1 and CDR2 (germline): LNHNV, YYDKDF (reference sequence). Here the CDR3 DNA reads TGTGCCACCAGCAGAGATGGAGCTGTCAATGAGCAGTTCTTC. Encoded protein: CATSRDGAVNEQFF.

Only a few counts were recorded for this clonotype. The chain couples TRBV20-1 to TRBJ2-7; 10 nucleotides match TRBD2. The CDR3 length is 13 residues. Germline V gene data show CDR1 as DFQATT and CDR2 as SNEGSKA (reference sequence). The trim removed 6 bases at V and 3 bases at J, leaving 5 bases unmatched. Here the CDR3 reads CSALAGVGYEQYF. In DNA, the CDR3 is TGCAGTGCCCTAGCGGGAGTTGGCTACGAGCAGTACTTC.

This clonotype was seen a handful of times. This chain connects TRBV5-1 to TRBJ1-1; the D is unclear. The germline V gene encodes CDR1 SGHRS and CDR2 YFSETQ. The V end lost 3 bases, the J end lost 7 bases, and 19 bases lay between the germline ends. There are 15 residues in the CDR3. The CDR3 loop is CASSYAPGALIEAFF. The CDR3 region has the DNA TGCGCCAGCAGCTATGCGCCGGGCGCCCTAATTGAAGCTTTCTTT.

This clonotype turned up a few times. The chain uses TRBV7-3 and TRBJ2-2, with TRBD2 matching over 10 bases. With 2 bases clipped from V and 5 bases from J, the junction kept 5 bases outside the gene matches. CDR3 size: 16 residues. The germline gives CDR1 SGHTA, CDR2 FQGTGA. DNA of the CDR3: TGTGCCAGCAGCTTAGTTACTAGCGGGAAAACCGGGGAGCTGTTTTTT. Translation: CASSLVTSGKTGELFF. Filled out from reference TRBV7-3 and TRBJ2-2, the complete variable domain reads GAGVSQTPSNKVTEKGKYVELRCDPISGHTALYWYRQSLGQGPEFLIYFQGTGAADDSGLPNDRFFAVRPEGSVSTLKIQRTERGDSAVYLCASSLVTSGKTGELFFGEGSRLTVL.

This clonotype has only a few counts. This rearrangement joins TRBV7-9 to TRBJ2-1; no reliable D call. V lost 5 bases to trimming and J lost 15 bases, with 14 bases between them. CDR3 size: 11 residues. CDR1 SEHNR and CDR2 FQNEAQ come from the germline V gene (reference sequence). The chain's CDR3 is CASSPIGPVFF. The CDR3 coding sequence is TGTGCCAGCAGCCCGATTGGGCCTGTGTTCTTC.

In its sample, this clonotype was seen a few times. J is TRBJ2-2 and V is TRBV5-1; possibly TRBD1 for D (6 bases). CDR1 is SGHRS, CDR2 YFSETQ, per germline. CDR3 length equals 14 residues. The germline V and J ends were trimmed by 7 bases and 0 bases, with 10 bases remaining between them. Here the CDR3 reads CASRQDANTGELFF. In DNA, the CDR3 is TGCGCCAGCCGACAGGACGCGAACACCGGGGAGCTGTTTTTT.

There are many counts of this clonotype. The chain employs TRBV7-9 and TRBJ2-7; D possibly matches TRBD1 or TRBD2 (5 bases each). Germline V gene sequence: CDR1 SEHNR, CDR2 FQNEAQ (reference sequence). This CDR3 has 13 amino acids. V was pared by 5 bases and J by 6 bases, with 14 bases between. CDR3 sequence reads: CASSLGPRSEQYF. The CDR3 nucleotides are TGTGCCAGCAGCCTGGGACCACGGAGCGAGCAGTACTTC.

Notes on this clonotype: Germline and junction disagree at one end, which may indicate a read error. This chain uses TRBV5-1 with TRBJ1-1; D call uncertain. This CDR3 is built from 15 residues. CDR1 is SGHRS, CDR2 YFSETQ, per germline. The CDR3 coding sequence is TGCGCCAGCAGCTTGGACGCGGGGAAGAACACTGAAGCGTTCTTT. Translating gives CASSLDAGKNTEAFF. Full variable domain (outside the CDR3, taken from reference TRBV5-1 and TRBJ1-1): KAGVTQTPRYLIKTRGQQVTLSCSPISGHRSVSWYQQTPGQGLQFLFEYFSETQRNKGNFPGRFSGRQFSNSRSEMNVSTLELGDSALYLCASSLDAGKNTEAFFGQGTRLTVV.

The gene calls are TRBV29-1 and TRBJ1-1, with D possibly being TRBD1 (5 bases). The CDR3 extends over 14 amino acids. Germline V gene lookup returns CDR1 SQVTM and CDR2 ANQGSEA. CDR3 in DNA: TGCACCACAATCTCTGGGGGTCAGAACACTGAAGCTTTCTTT. This codes for CTTISGGQNTEAFF. The complete variable domain, with remaining parts taken from reference TRBV29-1 and TRBJ1-1, reads SAVISQKPSRDICQRGTSLTIQCQVDSQVTMMFWYRQQPGQSLTLIATANQGSEATYESGFVIDKFPISRPNLTFSTLTVSNMSPEDSSIYLCTTISGGQNTEAFFGQGTRLTVV.

This clonotype was picked up a small number of times. This chain uses TRBV12-3 or TRBV12-4 with TRBJ1-1, with 7 bases fitting TRBD1. V was pared by 3 bases and J by 1 base, with 2 bases of the junction left unmatched. This CDR3 comprises 14 residues. The CDR3 nucleotides read TGTGCCAGCAGTTTTAGGGACAGGAACACTGAAGCTTTCTTT. Encoded protein: CASSFRDRNTEAFF.

This rearrangement joins TRBV4-3 to TRBJ1-2, with 7 bases that match TRBD1. The ends lost 4 bases at V and 12 bases at J; junction bases unmatched: 11. Germline CDR1 reads LGHNA; CDR2 reads YSLEER. CDR3 size: 13 residues. CDR3 nucleotides: TGCGCCAGCAGCCGCCTAGGACAGGTTGTAGACACCTTC. Its protein is CASSRLGQVVDTF.

This clonotype was seen ten or more times. This chain uses TRBV7-9 with TRBJ1-1; unclear D gene. The CDR3 length is 14 residues. V gave up 1 base and J gave up 1 base, with 7 bases separating them. CDR1 SEHNR and CDR2 FQNEAQ come from the germline V gene (reference sequence). The CDR3 coding sequence is TGTGCCAGCAGCTTAGATGTCCGGAACACTGAAGCTTTCTTT. Translating it yields CASSLDVRNTEAFF.

This clonotype was picked up a small number of times. J is TRBJ2-2 and V is TRBV5-1; 7 bases are shared with TRBD1. There are 17 residues in the CDR3. V shed 0 bases, J shed 3 bases, and the junction held 8 bases outside the gene matches. Germline lookup yields CDR1 SGHRS and CDR2 YFSETQ. CDR3 region: CASSLVPTGWDTGELFF. As DNA, the CDR3 is TGCGCCAGCAGCTTGGTTCCGACAGGGTGGGACACCGGGGAGCTGTTTTTT.

This clonotype occurred a few times. The V gene is TRBV27, the J gene TRBJ2-1; perhaps TRBD2 as D (5 bases). This CDR3 contains 13 residues. In germline, CDR1 is MNHEY, CDR2 SMNVEV (reference sequence). Trimming removed 5 bases from V and 5 bases from J, with 10 bases in between. DNA for the CDR3: TGTGCCAGCAGTGCCGGGAACCACAATGAGCAGTTCTTC. It yields the protein CASSAGNHNEQFF.

This clonotype was recorded a few times. The chain has TRBV7-9 and TRBJ2-3; 10 positions match TRBD2. The CDR3 extends over 17 amino acids. Germline assignment: CDR1 SEHNR and CDR2 FQNEAQ (reference sequence). The J segment lost 4 bases and the V segment lost 2 bases, leaving 9 bases of the junction unmatched. The CDR3 sequence is CASSLNRAGGASDTQYF. The CDR3 coding sequence is TGTGCCAGCAGCTTAAACCGAGCGGGAGGGGCCTCAGATACGCAGTATTTT.

This clonotype has only a few counts. The DNA of the CDR3 is TGCGCCAGCAGCCATACTTTCGGGACCGCTTTGGGCGAGCAGTACTTC. Protein sequence: CASSHTFGTALGEQYF. This chain joins TRBV4-1 and TRBJ2-7, with D perhaps TRBD1 or TRBD2 (5 bases each). The CDR3 runs to 16 residues. V lost 3 bases to trimming and J lost 6 bases, with 21 bases between them. Germline CDR1 is MGHRA and CDR2 is YSYEKL.

V usage is TRBV20-1 and J usage is TRBJ2-5; 9 nucleotides align to TRBD2. V was clipped by 3 bases and J by 5 bases; unmatched bases: 4. The CDR3 is 13 amino acids. Per germline, CDR1 DFQATT and CDR2 SNEGSKA (reference sequence). In DNA, the CDR3 is TGCAGTGCTAGTCTAGCGGGAACTGAGACCCAGTACTTC. Translating gives CSASLAGTETQYF.

This chain joins TRBV27 and TRBJ2-3, with no clear D. The CDR3 is 14 amino acids. Germline lookup yields CDR1 MNHEY and CDR2 SMNVEV (reference sequence). Trimming left V 3 bases short and J 1 base short, with 8 bases between. The CDR3 bases are TGTGCCAGCAGTTTTGGGATGGGCACAGATACGCAGTATTTT. This encodes CASSFGMGTDTQYF.

The V and J genes are TRBV3-1 and TRBJ2-5; tentatively, D is TRBD2 (7 bases). There are 15 residues in the CDR3. Germline V gene data show CDR1 as LGHDT and CDR2 as YNNKEL (reference sequence). Trimming took off 5 bases at V and 2 bases at J, with 15 bases between the two ends. The CDR3 loop is CASSGGGARQETQYF. CDR3 coding DNA: TGTGCCAGCAGCGGGGGGGGGGCGCGGCAAGAGACCCAGTACTTC.

Only a few counts were recorded for this clonotype. This rearrangement joins TRBV12-3 or TRBV12-4 to TRBJ2-1, with 9 bases aligning to TRBD2. Trimming took 6 bases from V and 8 from J; bases not matched to a gene: 11. The CDR3 is 15 amino acids. The CDR3 DNA follows: TGTGCCAGCAGCCCTTCAGCGGGAGGAGCCGATGAGCAGTTCTTC. Encoded protein: CASSPSAGGADEQFF.

The chain uses TRBV4-2 and TRBJ2-2, with D possibly being TRBD2 (6 bases). Trimming shortened V by 1 base and J by 13 bases, and 19 bases separated the two germline ends. The CDR3 loop spans 15 amino acids. From germline, CDR1 is LGHNA and CDR2 YNFKEQ. The CDR3 loop is CASSQVSQSRGGLFF. In nucleotides, the CDR3 is TGTGCCAGCAGCCAAGTCTCGCAGAGCCGGGGAGGGCTGTTTTTT.

This clonotype was detected a few times. V and J are TRBV7-6 and TRBJ1-6; the D is unclear. This CDR3 spans 18 amino acids. Trimming left V 0 bases short and J 11 bases short, with 23 bases between. Per germline, CDR1 SGHVS and CDR2 FNYEAQ. The CDR3 sequence: CASSLAVVGNSLRAPLHF. The DNA for the CDR3 is TGTGCCAGCAGCTTAGCCGTCGTCGGGAACAGCCTGAGGGCACCCCTCCACTTT.

Only a few counts were recorded for this clonotype. V usage is TRBV4-3 and J usage is TRBJ1-6; the D gene is possibly TRBD1 (6 bases). V lost 5 bases, J lost 7 bases, and 12 bases lay in between. Germline loops: CDR1 LGHNA, CDR2 YSLEER. The CDR3 is made up of 14 amino acids. The CDR3 here is CASSGSRGNSPLHF. CDR3 sequence (DNA): TGCGCCAGCAGCGGAAGCAGGGGCAATTCACCCCTCCACTTT.

This clonotype was counted between two and nine times. The chain has TRBV7-9 and TRBJ2-7; tentative D call: TRBD1 (5 bases). Germline CDR1 SEHNR, CDR2 FQNEAQ (reference sequence). The CDR3 is 13 residues long. V was trimmed by 5 bases and J by 2 bases, leaving 10 bases between them. Written as DNA, the CDR3 is TGTGCCAGCAGCCACGGACACCCCTACGAGCAGTACTTC. Its translation is CASSHGHPYEQYF.